Below, 11 T cell receptor beta chains from the same sample are listed, as sequenced in a study of chemoradiotherapy in HPV16-positive cancers. Data came from immunoSEQ multiplex PCR; TCRdb stores just in-frame clones and leaves some out. The sample shows tens of thousands of clones, 80% to 95% of them seen only once. This material consisted of blood, taken from a patient who underwent chemoradiotherapy. These receptors all come from a human donor with HPV-associated anogenital cancer.

Turning to this clone: The CDR3 does not end in the conserved phenylalanine or tryptophan, so this is likely a read error. The rearrangement uses TRBV4-1 and TRBJ2-7; TRBD2 agrees at 7 bases. This CDR3 spans 15 amino acids. With 1 base clipped from V and 9 bases from J, the junction kept 12 bases outside the gene matches. Germline V gene sequence: CDR1 MGHRA, CDR2 YSYEKL. For the CDR3, the DNA is TGCGCCAGCAGCCAAGTCGGGGACTACACTAAGGTGCAGTACCTC. Its translation is CASSQVGDYTKVQYL.

J is TRBJ1-2 and V is TRBV28; D call uncertain. This CDR3 region has 13 residues. Between the trimmed V and J ends, which lost 9 bases and 4 bases, there was a span of 15 bases. The V gene's germline CDR1 is MDHEN and CDR2 SYDVKM. Here the CDR3 reads CARVYFSLYGYTF. DNA for the CDR3: TGTGCCAGAGTTTATTTCAGTCTCTATGGCTACACCTTC.

This chain uses TRBV28 with TRBJ1-5, with 7 bases lining up with TRBD1. The CDR3 sequence is 15 residues long. V was pared by 4 bases and J by 1 base, with 4 bases of the junction left unmatched. Per germline, CDR1 MDHEN and CDR2 SYDVKM. Written as DNA, the CDR3 is TGTGCCAGCAGTTCCCTAGGGGGCAGCAATCAGCCCCAGCATTTT. It is translated as CASSSLGGSNQPQHF.

This clone was counted once. The chain has TRBV5-5 and TRBJ1-4, with 11 bases matching TRBD1. CDR3 size: 16 residues. The V gene end was trimmed by 4 bases and the J gene end by 2 bases; junction bases not matched to a gene: 4. The germline V gene has CDR1 SGHKS and CDR2 YYEKEE (reference sequence). The CDR3: CASSRDRGNTNEKLFF. CDR3 sequence (DNA): TGTGCCAGCAGCAGGGACAGGGGGAACACTAATGAAAAACTGTTTTTT.

The CDR3 spells CASSESGDRGTDTQYF. The CDR3, as DNA: TGCGCCAGCAGTGAGTCTGGTGACAGGGGCACAGATACGCAGTATTTT. V is TRBV10-1 and J is TRBJ2-3; TRBD1 aligns across 7 bases. Germline values: CDR1 WNHNN, CDR2 SYGVQD (reference sequence). The CDR3 covers 16 residues. J was trimmed by 1 base and V by 0 bases; bases with no gene match: 4.

This rearrangement joins TRBV28 to TRBJ2-3, with TRBD2 matching 9 bases. V shed 2 bases and J 4 bases; nucleotides not matched to a gene: 13. From germline, CDR1 is MDHEN and CDR2 SYDVKM. The CDR3 loop spans 18 amino acids. The CDR3: CASSLMEAGGPYSDTQYF. CDR3 DNA sequence: TGTGCCAGCAGTTTAATGGAGGCGGGAGGGCCGTATTCAGATACGCAGTATTTT.

The V call is TRBV28, the J call TRBJ1-1; D is perhaps TRBD1 (5 bases). The germline V gene encodes CDR1 MDHEN and CDR2 SYDVKM. With 2 bases removed from V and 6 bases from J, the gap between germline ends came to 7 bases. This CDR3 comprises 12 residues. CDR3 coding DNA: TGTGCCAGCAGTTTAATAGGGGCTGAAGCTTTCTTT. Translated: CASSLIGAEAFF.

The chain recombines TRBV7-2 with TRBJ2-2; TRBD2 aligns across 14 bases. Germline V gene lookup returns CDR1 SGHTA and CDR2 FQGNSA. The CDR3 runs 17 residues. J was trimmed by 7 bases and V by 5 bases; bases with no gene match: 9. The CDR3 here is CASSQPGLAGVGGELFF. Written as DNA, the CDR3 is TGTGCCAGCAGCCAACCGGGACTAGCGGGAGTAGGCGGGGAGCTGTTTTTT.

The CDR3 sequence is CASSQEGLDRVGEKLFF. CDR3 sequence (DNA): TGTGCCAGCAGCCAAGAAGGGTTAGACAGGGTTGGTGAAAAACTGTTTTTT. V usage is TRBV4-2 and J usage is TRBJ1-4, with 7 positions matching TRBD1. The CDR3 has 17 residues. Per the germline V gene, CDR1 is LGHNA and CDR2 is YNFKEQ. J lost 7 bases, V lost 0 bases, and 11 bases had no gene match.

In its sample, this clone was seen once. This chain connects TRBV9 to TRBJ2-3; D unclear. The CDR3 consists of 12 residues. Germline CDR1 is SGDLS and CDR2 is YYNGEE. V shed 4 bases and J shed 6 bases, with 9 bases lying between them. The CDR3 nucleotides are TGTGCCAGCAGCCCGCTGGGGGATACGCAGTATTTT. It encodes CASSPLGDTQYF.

This chain connects TRBV18 to TRBJ2-7; 8 nucleotides align to TRBD1. The CDR3 extends over 15 amino acids. Germline CDR1 is KGHSH and CDR2 is LQKENI. V shed 0 bases and J 4 bases; nucleotides not matched to a gene: 5. In DNA form, the CDR3 reads TGTGCCAGCTCACCACCGACCGGGACAGGTTACGAGCAGTACTTC. Protein product: CASSPPTGTGYEQYF.